This T cell receptor (beta chain) was sequenced during a study of metastatic and nonmetastatic thyroid tumors. Original data processing: Between-group CDR3 differences, defined by clinicopathological status, yielded a distant-metastasis classifier for papillary thyroid cancer. From the PCR reads, TCRdb re-called clones with MiXCR. TCRdb, not the original authors, processed these V and J calls. The sample has roughly 32,000 clones, under 8% seen once. Whole-study findings and limits: In blood and tumor, TCR beta diversity was reportedly significantly higher in malignant thyroid tumors than in benign nodules.

Patients underwent thyroid surgery, and none had received any treatment before it. CDR1 is LNHDA, CDR2 SQIVND, per germline (reference sequence). The CDR3 loop spans 14 amino acids. Trimming shortened V by 7 bases and J by 7 bases, and 19 bases separated the two germline ends. This clone was seen ten or more times. Its cognate antigen is unknown. V gene TRBV19 combines with J gene TRBJ2-5; D is undetermined. The specimen sequenced was blood. This sequence originates from a female donor with papillary thyroid cancer or a benign thyroid nodule (not recorded which). Some clones in this sample may be carry-over from other donors' samples. CDR3 loop: CASKWKVDEGTQYF. CDR3 nucleotide sequence: TGTGCCAGTAAGTGGAAGGTTGACGAAGGGACCCAGTACTTC. Full variable domain (missing parts from reference TRBV19 and TRBJ2-5): DGGITQSPKYLFRKEGQNVTLSCEQNLNHDAMYWYRQDPGQGLRLIYYSQIVNDFQKGDIAEGYSVSREKKESFPLTVTSAQKNPTAFYLCASKWKVDEGTQYFGPGTRLLVL.